This TCR beta chain was profiled in a study of blood T cell repertoires in COVID-19. Across the whole study: Samples of COVID-19 (acute and convalescent) were obtained from the United States, Italy and Spain.

V shed 3 bases and J shed 6 bases, with 8 bases lying between them. The length of the CDR3 is 12 residues. The V gene's germline CDR1 is KGHSH and CDR2 LQKENI. This table comes from immunoSEQ multiplex PCR, and its TCRdb copy is limited to in-frame clones, with some not included. The profile shows 260,000 or so clones, nearly 90% of them singletons. The chain carries TRBV18 and TRBJ1-2, with D uncertain. This receptor was identified in a human donor in a cohort sampled during active COVID-19. The sequencing sample was made of peripheral blood. The CDR3 region is CASSPQEDGYTF. The CDR3 region has the DNA TGTGCCAGCTCACCTCAGGAAGATGGCTACACCTTC.